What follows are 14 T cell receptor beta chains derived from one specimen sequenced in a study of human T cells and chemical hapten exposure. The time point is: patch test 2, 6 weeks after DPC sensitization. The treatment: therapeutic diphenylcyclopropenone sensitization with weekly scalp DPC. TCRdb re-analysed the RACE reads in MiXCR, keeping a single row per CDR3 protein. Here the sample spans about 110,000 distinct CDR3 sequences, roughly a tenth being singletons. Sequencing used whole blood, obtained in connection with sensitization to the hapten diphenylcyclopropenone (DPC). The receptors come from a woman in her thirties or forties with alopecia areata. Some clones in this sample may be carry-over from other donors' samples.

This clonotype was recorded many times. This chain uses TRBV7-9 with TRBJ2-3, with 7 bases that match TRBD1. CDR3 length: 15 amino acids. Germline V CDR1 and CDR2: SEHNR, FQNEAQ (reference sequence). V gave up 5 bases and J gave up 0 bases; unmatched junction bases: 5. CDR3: CASSEGTVSTDTQYF. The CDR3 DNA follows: TGTGCCAGCAGCGAGGGGACAGTTAGCACAGATACGCAGTATTTT.

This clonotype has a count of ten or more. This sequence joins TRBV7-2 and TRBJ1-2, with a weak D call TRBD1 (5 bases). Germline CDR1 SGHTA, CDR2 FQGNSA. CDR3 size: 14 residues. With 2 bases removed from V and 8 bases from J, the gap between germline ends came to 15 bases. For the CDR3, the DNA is TGTGCCAGCAGCTTATATCCAGGGAGTCCGGGCTACACCTTC. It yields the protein CASSLYPGSPGYTF.

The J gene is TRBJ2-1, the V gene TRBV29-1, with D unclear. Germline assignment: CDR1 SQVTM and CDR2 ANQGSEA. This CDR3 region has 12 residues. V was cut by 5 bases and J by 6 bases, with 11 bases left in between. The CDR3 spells CSVLGSTNEQFF. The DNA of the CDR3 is TGCAGCGTTTTGGGCAGTACCAATGAGCAGTTCTTC.

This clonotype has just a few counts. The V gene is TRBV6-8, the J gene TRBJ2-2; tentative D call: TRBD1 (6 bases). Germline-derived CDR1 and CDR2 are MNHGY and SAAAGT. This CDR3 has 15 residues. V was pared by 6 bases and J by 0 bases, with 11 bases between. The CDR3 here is CASRKGGSNTGELFF. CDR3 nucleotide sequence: TGTGCCAGCAGAAAAGGGGGTTCGAACACCGGGGAGCTGTTTTTT.

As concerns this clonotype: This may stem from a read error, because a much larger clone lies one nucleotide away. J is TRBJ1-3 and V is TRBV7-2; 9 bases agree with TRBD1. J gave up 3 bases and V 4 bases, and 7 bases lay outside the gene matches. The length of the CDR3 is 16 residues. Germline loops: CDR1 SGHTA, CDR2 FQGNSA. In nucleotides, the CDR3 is TGTGCCAGCAGCTCGCCAACAGGGGGCGGTGGAAACACCATATATTTT. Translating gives CASSSPTGGGGNTIYF.

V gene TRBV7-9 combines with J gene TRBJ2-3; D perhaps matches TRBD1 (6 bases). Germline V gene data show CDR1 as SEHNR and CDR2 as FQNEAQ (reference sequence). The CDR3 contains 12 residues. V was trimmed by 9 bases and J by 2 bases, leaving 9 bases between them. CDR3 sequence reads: CARGDTTDTQYF. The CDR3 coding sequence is TGTGCCAGGGGGGACACCACAGATACGCAGTATTTT.

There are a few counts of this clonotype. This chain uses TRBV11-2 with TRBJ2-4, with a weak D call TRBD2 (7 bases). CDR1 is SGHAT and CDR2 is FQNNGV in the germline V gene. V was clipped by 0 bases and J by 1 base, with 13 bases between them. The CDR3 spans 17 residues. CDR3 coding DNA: TGTGCCAGCAGCTTAGATGGGGGGGGCCAGGCCAAAAACATTCAGTACTTC. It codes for CASSLDGGGQAKNIQYF. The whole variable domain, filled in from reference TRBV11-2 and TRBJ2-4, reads EAGVAQSPRYKIIEKRQSVAFWCNPISGHATLYWYQQILGQGPKLLIQFQNNGVVDDSQLPKDRFSAERLKGVDSTLKIQPAKLEDSAVYLCASSLDGGGQAKNIQYFGAGTRLSVL.

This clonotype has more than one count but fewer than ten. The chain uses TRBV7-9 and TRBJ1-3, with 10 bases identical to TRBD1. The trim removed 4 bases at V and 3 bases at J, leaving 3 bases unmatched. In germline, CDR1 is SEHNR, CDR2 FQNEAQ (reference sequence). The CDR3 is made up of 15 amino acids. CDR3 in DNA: TGTGCCAGCAGCTGGACAGGGGGTGGTGGAAACACCATATATTTT. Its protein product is CASSWTGGGGNTIYF.

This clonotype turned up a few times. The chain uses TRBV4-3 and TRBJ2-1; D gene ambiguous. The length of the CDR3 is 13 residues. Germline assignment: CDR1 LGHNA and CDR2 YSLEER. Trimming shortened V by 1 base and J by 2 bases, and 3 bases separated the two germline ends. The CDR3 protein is CASSQVPYNEQFF. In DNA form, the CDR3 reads TGCGCCAGCAGCCAAGTCCCCTACAATGAGCAGTTCTTC.

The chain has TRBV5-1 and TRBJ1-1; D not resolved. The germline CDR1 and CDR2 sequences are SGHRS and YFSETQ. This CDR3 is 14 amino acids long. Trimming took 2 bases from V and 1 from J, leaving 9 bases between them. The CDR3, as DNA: TGCGCCAGCAGCTTTACTACAGCGAACACTGAAGCTTTCTTT. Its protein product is CASSFTTANTEAFF.

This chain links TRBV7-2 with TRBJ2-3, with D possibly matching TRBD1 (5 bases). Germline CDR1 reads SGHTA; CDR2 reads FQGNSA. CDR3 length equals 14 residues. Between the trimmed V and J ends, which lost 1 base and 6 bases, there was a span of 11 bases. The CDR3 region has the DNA TGTGCCAGCAGCTTAGTATACGCAGGGGATACGCAGTATTTT. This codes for CASSLVYAGDTQYF. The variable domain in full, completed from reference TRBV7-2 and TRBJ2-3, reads GAGVSQSPSNKVTEKGKDVELRCDPISGHTALYWYRQSLGQGLEFLIYFQGNSAPDKSGLPSDRFSAERTGGSVSTLTIQRTQQEDSAVYLCASSLVYAGDTQYFGPGTRLTVL.

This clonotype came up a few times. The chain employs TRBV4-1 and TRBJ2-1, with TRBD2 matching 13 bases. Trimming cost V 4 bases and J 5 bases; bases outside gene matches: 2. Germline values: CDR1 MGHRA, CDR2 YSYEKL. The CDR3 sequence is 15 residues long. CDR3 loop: CASSPGLAGDNEQFF. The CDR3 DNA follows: TGCGCCAGCAGCCCTGGACTAGCGGGGGACAATGAGCAGTTCTTC.

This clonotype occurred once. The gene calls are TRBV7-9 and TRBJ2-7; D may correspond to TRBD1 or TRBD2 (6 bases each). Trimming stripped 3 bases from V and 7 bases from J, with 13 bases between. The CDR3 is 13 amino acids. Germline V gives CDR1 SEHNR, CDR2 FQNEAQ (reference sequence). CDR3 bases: TGTGCCAGCAGCTTCTTTGGGGGGCAAGAGCAGTACTTC. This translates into CASSFFGGQEQYF.

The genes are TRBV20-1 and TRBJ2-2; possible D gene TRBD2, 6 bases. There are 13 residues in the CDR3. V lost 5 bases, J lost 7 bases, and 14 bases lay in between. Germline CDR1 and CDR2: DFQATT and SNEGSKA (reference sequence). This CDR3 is CSAQPGEVGELFF. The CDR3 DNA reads TGCAGTGCTCAACCCGGGGAGGTCGGGGAGCTGTTTTTT.